This is a list of T cell receptor beta chains from one sample in a study of blood T cell repertoires in COVID-19. The protocol was immunoSEQ multiplex PCR, while the TCRdb copy is restricted to in-frame clones and leaves out a portion. The sample consists of about 250,000 clones, roughly 84% of them appearing once. Material: peripheral blood. The origin of the receptors is a woman aged 40-49 years who had recovered from COVID-19. CDR3s include the opening cysteine and the closing phenylalanine or tryptophan. The D gene is left open where the match is weak. Rows give clone size only sometimes, using once, few, many, or a class for an expanded clone.

v_gene: TRBV3-1/TRBV3-2; d_gene: NA; j_gene: TRBJ1-2; abundance: few; CDR3nt: TGTGCCAGCAGCCCCCTCGGTGCAGACTGGGGCTACACCTTC; CDR3aa: CASSPLGADWGYTF
v_gene: TRBV6-5; d_gene: NA; j_gene: TRBJ2-2; abundance: NA; CDR3nt: TGTGCCAGCAGTTACTCCACAGCAGTGTCCGGGGAGCTGTTTTTT; CDR3aa: CASSYSTAVSGELFF
v_gene: TRBV2; d_gene: TRBD2; j_gene: TRBJ2-3; abundance: once; CDR3nt: TGTGCCAGCAGTGGACTAGCGGGGGGGTATAGCACAGATACGCAGTATTTT; CDR3aa: CASSGLAGGYSTDTQYF
v_gene: TRBV19; d_gene: NA; j_gene: TRBJ2-1; abundance: few; CDR3nt: TGTGCCAGTAGTCACCACAACAACAATGAGCAGTTCTTC; CDR3aa: CASSHHNNNEQFF
v_gene: TRBV7-3; d_gene: NA; j_gene: TRBJ2-3; abundance: NA; CDR3nt: TGTGCCAGCAGCTTAGGGGGCAGGCCCACAGATACGCAGTATTTT; CDR3aa: CASSLGGRPTDTQYF
v_gene: TRBV19; d_gene: TRBD1; j_gene: TRBJ1-2; abundance: NA; CDR3nt: TGTGCCAGTGCAGGACAGGGCGTCTACACCTTC; CDR3aa: CASAGQGVYTF
v_gene: TRBV10-3; d_gene: TRBD1; j_gene: TRBJ1-1; abundance: NA; CDR3nt: TGTGCCATCAGTTCTAGGACAGGCGGGGTTGACACTGAAGCTTTCTTT; CDR3aa: CAISSRTGGVDTEAFF
v_gene: TRBV30; d_gene: TRBD2; j_gene: TRBJ2-2; abundance: once; CDR3nt: TGTGCCTGGAGGATAGCGGGGGGCCTCTTCACCGGGGAGCTGTTTTTT; CDR3aa: CAWRIAGGLFTGELFF
v_gene: TRBV11-2; d_gene: TRBD2; j_gene: TRBJ2-1; abundance: NA; CDR3nt: TGTGCCAGCAGCTCTCTAGCGGGGCGGGACAATGAGCAGTTCTTC; CDR3aa: CASSSLAGRDNEQFF
v_gene: TRBV28; d_gene: NA; j_gene: TRBJ1-5; abundance: NA; CDR3nt: TGTGCCAGCAGTTCAAATACGCTCAGTCAGCCCCAGCATTTT; CDR3aa: CASSSNTLSQPQHF
v_gene: TRBV7-6; d_gene: NA; j_gene: TRBJ2-5; abundance: NA; CDR3nt: TGTGCCAGCAGCTCCAAAATTTACCAAGAGACCCAGTACTTC; CDR3aa: CASSSKIYQETQYF
v_gene: TRBV2; d_gene: NA; j_gene: TRBJ2-7; abundance: NA; CDR3nt: TGTGCCAGCAGTGAAGACAGGGCGGGCTACGAGCAGTACTTC; CDR3aa: CASSEDRAGYEQYF
v_gene: TRBV7-2; d_gene: TRBD1; j_gene: TRBJ1-4; abundance: NA; CDR3nt: TGTGCCAGCAGCTTAGAGGGGACAGGGGTTCGAAAACTGTTTTTT; CDR3aa: CASSLEGTGVRKLFF
v_gene: TRBV4-1; d_gene: NA; j_gene: TRBJ2-3; abundance: NA; CDR3nt: TGCGCCAGCAGCCAAGATGGGGCAGGTTTCGGGCTCGGCACGCAGTATTTT; CDR3aa: CASSQDGAGFGLGTQYF
v_gene: TRBV19; d_gene: NA; j_gene: TRBJ1-2; abundance: once; CDR3nt: TGTGCCAGTAGTTCCCAACAGGAGCCTGGCTACACCTTC; CDR3aa: CASSSQQEPGYTF
v_gene: TRBV10-3; d_gene: NA; j_gene: TRBJ1-3; abundance: NA; CDR3nt: TGTGCCATAAATGAGTCCCCCCTATCTGGAAACACCATATATTTT; CDR3aa: CAINESPLSGNTIYF
v_gene: TRBV5-4; d_gene: TRBD1; j_gene: TRBJ2-2; abundance: NA; CDR3nt: TGTGCCAGCAGCTTGGACAGGGGAAACGGGGAGCTGTTTTTT; CDR3aa: CASSLDRGNGELFF
v_gene: TRBV21-1; d_gene: NA; j_gene: TRBJ2-7; abundance: NA; CDR3nt: TGTGCCAGCAGCAAAGCGCGAGGGACAGGGGGAAAGTCCTACGAGCAGTACTTC; CDR3aa: CASSKARGTGGKSYEQYF
v_gene: TRBV27; d_gene: NA; j_gene: TRBJ2-5; abundance: NA; CDR3nt: TGTGCCAGCAGTTTCCTTGGCAGGGGAGGGCAAGAGACCCAGTACTTC; CDR3aa: CASSFLGRGGQETQYF
v_gene: TRBV6-5; d_gene: TRBD1; j_gene: TRBJ1-5; abundance: NA; CDR3nt: TGTGCCAGCAGCGTTGGGACAGATAGCAATCAGCCCCAGCATTTT; CDR3aa: CASSVGTDSNQPQHF
v_gene: TRBV30; d_gene: NA; j_gene: TRBJ1-1; abundance: NA; CDR3nt: TGTGCCTGGAGCCGGGAGCCGGAGGACACTGAAGCTTTCTTT; CDR3aa: CAWSREPEDTEAFF
v_gene: TRBV10-3; d_gene: TRBD2; j_gene: TRBJ2-1; abundance: once; CDR3nt: TGTGCCATCAGCGGGACTACCAATGAGCAGTTCTTC; CDR3aa: CAISGTTNEQFF
v_gene: TRBV6-5; d_gene: NA; j_gene: TRBJ1-1; abundance: NA; CDR3nt: TGTGCCAGCAGTTACGATGCGGGAAGGGGGAACACTGAAGCTTTCTTT; CDR3aa: CASSYDAGRGNTEAFF
v_gene: TRBV10-3; d_gene: NA; j_gene: TRBJ2-7; abundance: NA; CDR3nt: TGTGCCATCAGCCCCATAAAGAGGAGCAGAGCTCACGAGCAGTACTTC; CDR3aa: CAISPIKRSRAHEQYF
v_gene: TRBV11-2; d_gene: NA; j_gene: TRBJ2-4; abundance: NA; CDR3nt: TGTGCCAGCAGCTTAAGAGATCTCCGCTTGGACATTCAGTACTTC; CDR3aa: CASSLRDLRLDIQYF
v_gene: TRBV28; d_gene: NA; j_gene: TRBJ1-3; abundance: NA; CDR3nt: TGTGCCAGCACCCATGGGACAATTGGAAACACCATATATTTT; CDR3aa: CASTHGTIGNTIYF
v_gene: TRBV2; d_gene: TRBD1; j_gene: TRBJ1-2; abundance: NA; CDR3nt: TGTGCCAGACAGGGACAGGGCGAGGGCTACACCTTC; CDR3aa: CARQGQGEGYTF
v_gene: TRBV2; d_gene: TRBD1; j_gene: TRBJ1-5; abundance: NA; CDR3nt: TGTGCCAGCAGTGAACAGGGACAGGGCTATCAGCCCCAGCATTTT; CDR3aa: CASSEQGQGYQPQHF
v_gene: TRBV2; d_gene: NA; j_gene: TRBJ1-5; abundance: NA; CDR3nt: TGTGCCAGCAGTGAGGGCTGGGGCAATCAGCCCCAGCATTTT; CDR3aa: CASSEGWGNQPQHF
v_gene: TRBV5-6; d_gene: TRBD1; j_gene: TRBJ1-5; abundance: NA; CDR3nt: TGTGCCAGCAGCTTAACAGGGGGCGCCTACAATCAGCCCCAGCATTTT; CDR3aa: CASSLTGGAYNQPQHF
v_gene: TRBV25-1; d_gene: TRBD1; j_gene: TRBJ2-7; abundance: NA; CDR3nt: TGTGCCAGCAGCGCCGACAGGGGGCTGGTAGAATCCTACGAGCAGTACTTC; CDR3aa: CASSADRGLVESYEQYF
v_gene: TRBV7-2; d_gene: TRBD1; j_gene: TRBJ2-7; abundance: NA; CDR3nt: TGTGCCAGCAGCTTGACAGGGGACCTCTCACAGGAGCAGTACTTC; CDR3aa: CASSLTGDLSQEQYF
v_gene: TRBV5-1; d_gene: NA; j_gene: TRBJ1-2; abundance: NA; CDR3nt: TGCGCCAGCAGCTTGGGACAGATTAACTATGGCTACACCTTC; CDR3aa: CASSLGQINYGYTF
v_gene: TRBV7-9; d_gene: TRBD1; j_gene: TRBJ2-1; abundance: NA; CDR3nt: TGTGCCAGCAGCTTAGAGGGGGCCACCTACAATGAGCAGTTCTTC; CDR3aa: CASSLEGATYNEQFF
v_gene: TRBV6-2/TRBV6-3; d_gene: NA; j_gene: TRBJ1-1; abundance: NA; CDR3nt: TGTGCCAGCAGTTATTCGACCCGGGGTCGGTCTATGAACACTGAAGCTTTCTTT; CDR3aa: CASSYSTRGRSMNTEAFF
v_gene: TRBV3-1/TRBV3-2; d_gene: NA; j_gene: TRBJ1-6; abundance: NA; CDR3nt: TGTGCCAGCAGCCAAGCGGTCCAGGATTCACCCCTCCACTTT; CDR3aa: CASSQAVQDSPLHF
v_gene: TRBV30; d_gene: NA; j_gene: TRBJ1-1; abundance: NA; CDR3nt: TGTGCCTTACTGAGGGCGGATGAAGCTTTCTTT; CDR3aa: CALLRADEAFF
v_gene: TRBV27; d_gene: NA; j_gene: TRBJ2-2; abundance: NA; CDR3nt: TGTGCCAGCAGTTTATTGGCAGGTCCGAACACCGGGGAGCTGTTTTTT; CDR3aa: CASSLLAGPNTGELFF
v_gene: TRBV5-6; d_gene: NA; j_gene: TRBJ2-1; abundance: NA; CDR3nt: TGTGCCAGCAGCTTGGTAGGGGTTGAGCAGTTCTTC; CDR3aa: CASSLVGVEQFF
v_gene: TRBV7-2; d_gene: TRBD1; j_gene: TRBJ1-2; abundance: NA; CDR3nt: TGTGCCAGCAGCTTAGGACAGGGGGCTACCTATGGCTACACCTTC; CDR3aa: CASSLGQGATYGYTF
v_gene: TRBV7-6; d_gene: TRBD2; j_gene: TRBJ2-7; abundance: NA; CDR3nt: TGTGCCAGCAGCCCCACCGGGACTAGCGGGGACTACGAGCAGTACTTC; CDR3aa: CASSPTGTSGDYEQYF
v_gene: TRBV2; d_gene: TRBD1; j_gene: TRBJ1-2; abundance: few; CDR3nt: TGTGCCAGCAGTGAAGCTGGGACCGGGACAGGACGGCGCTATGGCTACACCTTC; CDR3aa: CASSEAGTGTGRRYGYTF
v_gene: TRBV12-5; d_gene: TRBD2; j_gene: TRBJ2-2; abundance: NA; CDR3nt: TGTGCTAGTGGTCGTACCGGGACTAGCGGGGGGAGAACCGGGGAGCTGTTTTTT; CDR3aa: CASGRTGTSGGRTGELFF
v_gene: TRBV5-1; d_gene: TRBD2; j_gene: TRBJ2-3; abundance: NA; CDR3nt: TGCGCCAGCCGCCTAGCGGGGGGGATTGATACGCAGTATTTT; CDR3aa: CASRLAGGIDTQYF
v_gene: TRBV28; d_gene: TRBD2; j_gene: TRBJ2-3; abundance: NA; CDR3nt: TGTGCCAGCAGTTCCCGGACTAGCGGGGGGGCCGGTACGCAGTATTTT; CDR3aa: CASSSRTSGGAGTQYF
v_gene: TRBV6-5; d_gene: TRBD1; j_gene: TRBJ1-1; abundance: NA; CDR3nt: TGTGCCAGCAGTTATACAGGGGACACTGAAGCTTTCTTT; CDR3aa: CASSYTGDTEAFF
v_gene: TRBV19; d_gene: TRBD1; j_gene: TRBJ2-5; abundance: NA; CDR3nt: TGTGCCAGTAGCCAGCTCAGGGGGCCAGAGACCCAGTACTTC; CDR3aa: CASSQLRGPETQYF
v_gene: TRBV28; d_gene: TRBD1; j_gene: TRBJ1-6; abundance: NA; CDR3nt: TGTGCCAGCAGTTTCGGGACAGGACCACGAGGTTTTATGGCCCTCCACTTT; CDR3aa: CASSFGTGPRGFMALHF
v_gene: TRBV27; d_gene: TRBD2; j_gene: TRBJ2-3; abundance: NA; CDR3nt: TGTGCCACCAAAATCCGGGGGGGCAATCCAGATACGCAGTATTTT; CDR3aa: CATKIRGGNPDTQYF
v_gene: TRBV2; d_gene: NA; j_gene: TRBJ1-4; abundance: NA; CDR3nt: TGTGCCAGCAGTGAACAGGGGATGCTGCCCTCCGTTTTT; CDR3aa: CASSEQGMLPSVF
v_gene: TRBV4-1; d_gene: NA; j_gene: TRBJ2-3; abundance: NA; CDR3nt: TGCGCCAGCAGCCCCTCCCCGGGGAGCGGACGCACAGATACGCAGTATTTT; CDR3aa: CASSPSPGSGRTDTQYF
v_gene: TRBV5-4; d_gene: TRBD1; j_gene: TRBJ2-6; abundance: many; CDR3nt: TGTGCCAGCAGCCCGGGACAGCAAATCTCTGGGGCCAACGTCCTGACTTTC; CDR3aa: CASSPGQQISGANVLTF
v_gene: TRBV18; d_gene: NA; j_gene: TRBJ1-2; abundance: NA; CDR3nt: TGTGCCAGCTCGCCCGGCTTACGACAGGACTGGTCCTTCTATGGCTACACCTTC; CDR3aa: CASSPGLRQDWSFYGYTF
v_gene: TRBV30; d_gene: TRBD1; j_gene: TRBJ2-3; abundance: once; CDR3nt: TGTGCCTGGAGTCATGGACAGGGGTCAGCAGATACGCAGTATTTT; CDR3aa: CAWSHGQGSADTQYF
v_gene: TRBV11-3; d_gene: TRBD2; j_gene: TRBJ2-1; abundance: NA; CDR3nt: TGTGCCAGCAGCCAGCGACTAGCGGGGGTTGAGCAGTTCTTC; CDR3aa: CASSQRLAGVEQFF
v_gene: TRBV18; d_gene: NA; j_gene: TRBJ1-1; abundance: medium-sized; CDR3nt: TGTGCCAGCTCACCTCGACAGGTGGGCACTGAAGCTTTCTTT; CDR3aa: CASSPRQVGTEAFF
v_gene: TRBV28; d_gene: NA; j_gene: TRBJ1-1; abundance: NA; CDR3nt: TGTGCCAGCAGTTTATGGGGGCTTGAAGCTTTCTTT; CDR3aa: CASSLWGLEAFF